This T cell receptor beta chain was captured in a study of OX40 agonist ivuxolimab in advanced cancers. Turning to the study itself: Melanoma, hepatocellular carcinoma, head and neck or renal cell cancer occurred in dose-escalation patients. Partial responses, seen in three patients, involved one hepatocellular carcinoma and two cutaneous melanomas.

This clone was observed a few times. Clones were sequenced by immunoSEQ multiplex PCR, and TCRdb holds only the in-frame ones, with some missing. The table includes tens of thousands of clones, about nine tenths detected once. After removal of 0 bases from V and 0 bases from J, the junction contained 4 bases not matched to a gene. The CDR3 covers 17 residues. Germline CDR1 is SGHNT and CDR2 is YENEEA. The sample was CD4+ or CD8+ T cells sorted from blood, taken in a trial of the OX40 agonist ivuxolimab. The genes are TRBV11-3 and TRBJ2-2; 7 bases agree with TRBD1. The TCR sequence derives from an adult with an advanced solid tumor such as melanoma, head and neck, liver or kidney cancer. CDR3 residues: CASSLDWQGANTGELFF. Here the CDR3 DNA reads TGTGCCAGCAGCTTAGATTGGCAGGGGGCGAACACCGGGGAGCTGTTTTTT.